The T cell receptor (beta chain) under discussion was sequenced for a study of CD8 T cells in ankylosing spondylitis. The V gene's germline CDR1 is MGHDK and CDR2 SYGVNS. This CDR3 has 14 amino acids. Trimming left V 8 bases short and J 2 bases short, with 15 bases between. Using its own MiXCR run on the 5' RACE reads, TCRdb lists one record per CDR3 protein. This table holds 300,000 to 400,000 distinct CDR3 sequences, more than 20% found once. There are a few counts of this clonotype. Its target is not known. Overall study results and limits: Reportedly, disease-linked clones are significantly enriched in ankylosing spondylitis patients' matched synovial fluid.

This sequence joins TRBV25-1 and TRBJ1-1, with D possibly being TRBD1 (5 bases). The clonotype comes from a male donor with ankylosing spondylitis or in good health (not recorded which). Sequencing used blood, either unsorted or a sorted T cell fraction (not recorded which). The CDR3 DNA sequence: TGTGCCAGCCGCGATCCGGGACTTAACACTGAAGCTTTCTTT. It encodes CASRDPGLNTEAFF.